These T cell receptor beta chains were read from a single sample in a study of blood T cell repertoires in COVID-19. Clones were read by immunoSEQ multiplex PCR, and TCRdb kept only the in-frame ones, dropping some. Of 310,000 or so clones in the sample, 75% to 90% are singletons; the top ten hold roughly 2.1%. Sequencing input: peripheral blood. These receptors were taken from a woman aged 30 to 39 who had recovered from COVID-19. The CDR3 runs from the conserved cysteine through the conserved F or W. The D gene is left open where the match is weak. Only some rows state a clone size, as once, few, many or a class for expanded clones.

v_gene: TRBV6-5; d_gene: NA; abundance: NA; j_gene: TRBJ2-7; CDR3aa: CASSSGSNVDEQYF; CDR3nt: TGTGCCAGCAGTTCAGGGTCGAACGTCGACGAGCAGTACTTC
v_gene: TRBV28; d_gene: TRBD1; abundance: NA; j_gene: TRBJ2-7; CDR3aa: CASSTGVSSYEQYF; CDR3nt: TGTGCCAGCAGTACAGGGGTATCGTCCTACGAGCAGTACTTC
v_gene: TRBV6-1; d_gene: NA; abundance: NA; j_gene: TRBJ1-4; CDR3aa: CASSEATATNEKLFF; CDR3nt: TGTGCCAGCAGTGAAGCGACTGCAACTAATGAAAAACTGTTTTTT
v_gene: TRBV11-3; d_gene: TRBD2; abundance: NA; j_gene: TRBJ2-1; CDR3aa: CASSLRTSGGASYNEQFF; CDR3nt: TGTGCCAGCAGCTTACGGACTAGCGGGGGAGCCAGTTACAATGAGCAGTTCTTC
v_gene: TRBV19; d_gene: TRBD1; abundance: NA; j_gene: TRBJ2-3; CDR3aa: CASSLPGQGSDTQYF; CDR3nt: TGTGCCAGTAGTTTACCGGGACAGGGGTCAGATACGCAGTATTTT
v_gene: TRBV5-4; d_gene: NA; abundance: NA; j_gene: TRBJ1-2; CDR3aa: CASSSLTLWGYTF; CDR3nt: TGTGCCAGCAGCTCGTTAACTTTATGGGGCTACACCTTC
v_gene: TRBV2; d_gene: TRBD2; abundance: few; j_gene: TRBJ2-1; CDR3aa: CASSQTSGAYNEQFF; CDR3nt: TGTGCCAGCAGCCAGACTAGCGGGGCCTACAATGAGCAGTTCTTC
v_gene: TRBV6-2/TRBV6-3; d_gene: TRBD2; abundance: many; j_gene: TRBJ2-1; CDR3aa: CASSYRLAGGPDEQFF; CDR3nt: TGTGCCAGCAGTTACCGACTAGCGGGAGGGCCTGATGAGCAGTTCTTC
v_gene: TRBV7-2; d_gene: TRBD2; abundance: NA; j_gene: TRBJ2-1; CDR3aa: CASSSSGSSNEQFF; CDR3nt: TGTGCCAGCAGTTCTAGCGGGTCGAGCAATGAGCAGTTCTTC
v_gene: TRBV7-2; d_gene: NA; abundance: NA; j_gene: TRBJ1-4; CDR3aa: CATSLRGALNEKLFF; CDR3nt: TGTGCCACCTCCCTGCGGGGGGCCCTTAATGAAAAACTGTTTTTT
v_gene: TRBV6-5; d_gene: TRBD1; abundance: once; j_gene: TRBJ1-6; CDR3aa: CASSPGQKNSPLHF; CDR3nt: TGTGCCAGCAGTCCGGGACAGAAAAATTCACCCCTCCACTTT
v_gene: TRBV19; d_gene: NA; abundance: NA; j_gene: TRBJ2-1; CDR3aa: CASSIQGPYNEQFF; CDR3nt: TGTGCCAGTAGTATTCAGGGTCCCTACAATGAGCAGTTCTTC
v_gene: TRBV5-1; d_gene: NA; abundance: NA; j_gene: TRBJ1-2; CDR3aa: CASSPGSQKRGYTF; CDR3nt: TGCGCCAGCAGTCCGGGGTCCCAAAAGCGGGGCTACACCTTC
v_gene: TRBV20-1; d_gene: TRBD2; abundance: NA; j_gene: TRBJ2-7; CDR3aa: CSASARTSGRLYEQYF; CDR3nt: TGCAGTGCTAGTGCCCGGACTAGCGGGAGATTATACGAGCAGTACTTC
v_gene: TRBV7-9; d_gene: TRBD2; abundance: NA; j_gene: TRBJ2-1; CDR3aa: CASSLLAAYNEQFF; CDR3nt: TGTGCCAGCAGCTTACTAGCGGCCTACAATGAGCAGTTCTTC
v_gene: TRBV7-2; d_gene: NA; abundance: NA; j_gene: TRBJ1-6; CDR3aa: CASSLSLDSPLHF; CDR3nt: TGTGCCAGCAGCCTATCCCTGGATTCACCCCTCCACTTT
v_gene: TRBV28; d_gene: NA; abundance: once; j_gene: TRBJ1-5; CDR3aa: CASSFPPVGNQPQHF; CDR3nt: TGTGCCAGCAGTTTCCCCCCGGTGGGCAATCAGCCCCAGCATTTT
v_gene: TRBV18; d_gene: NA; abundance: NA; j_gene: TRBJ1-3; CDR3aa: CASSPLITVSGNTIYF; CDR3nt: TGTGCCAGCTCACCACTTATCACAGTCTCTGGAAACACCATATATTTT
v_gene: TRBV5-6; d_gene: TRBD1; abundance: NA; j_gene: TRBJ1-2; CDR3aa: CASSSRDRGNYGYTF; CDR3nt: TGTGCCAGCAGCTCAAGAGACAGGGGCAACTATGGCTACACCTTC
v_gene: TRBV29-1; d_gene: NA; abundance: NA; j_gene: TRBJ2-5; CDR3aa: CSAQALVYQETQYF; CDR3nt: TGCAGCGCTCAAGCACTAGTGTACCAAGAGACCCAGTACTTC
v_gene: TRBV5-1; d_gene: TRBD1; abundance: once; j_gene: TRBJ1-3; CDR3aa: CASSLGQGIWDSGNTIYF; CDR3nt: TGCGCCAGCAGCTTGGGACAGGGTATTTGGGACTCTGGAAACACCATATATTTT
v_gene: TRBV19; d_gene: NA; abundance: NA; j_gene: TRBJ1-3; CDR3aa: CASSPGDREASGNTIYF; CDR3nt: TGTGCCAGTAGTCCTGGAGACAGAGAAGCCTCTGGAAACACCATATATTTT
v_gene: TRBV7-2; d_gene: NA; abundance: NA; j_gene: TRBJ1-5; CDR3aa: CASSLGEYGSNQPQHF; CDR3nt: TGTGCCAGCAGCTTAGGAGAATATGGTAGCAATCAGCCCCAGCATTTT
v_gene: TRBV20-1; d_gene: NA; abundance: NA; j_gene: TRBJ2-7; CDR3aa: CSANRVGEQYF; CDR3nt: TGCAGTGCGAACAGGGTCGGTGAGCAGTACTTC
v_gene: TRBV4-2; d_gene: NA; abundance: NA; j_gene: TRBJ2-3; CDR3aa: CASTQELASGTQYF; CDR3nt: TGTGCCAGCACCCAGGAACTAGCTTCAGGCACGCAGTATTTT
v_gene: TRBV6-5; d_gene: TRBD2; abundance: NA; j_gene: TRBJ2-7; CDR3aa: CASSYGTSGGYEQYF; CDR3nt: TGTGCCAGCAGTTACGGGACTAGCGGGGGATACGAGCAGTACTTC
v_gene: TRBV29-1; d_gene: TRBD2; abundance: NA; j_gene: TRBJ2-7; CDR3aa: CSVEARSGGTYEQYF; CDR3nt: TGCAGCGTTGAAGCCCGTAGCGGGGGCACCTACGAGCAGTACTTC
v_gene: TRBV25-1; d_gene: NA; abundance: NA; j_gene: TRBJ2-1; CDR3aa: CASLPLSSYNEQFF; CDR3nt: TGTGCCAGCTTACCCCTGAGCTCCTACAATGAGCAGTTCTTC
v_gene: TRBV7-8; d_gene: NA; abundance: many; j_gene: TRBJ1-3; CDR3aa: CASSLVRGWSGNTIYF; CDR3nt: TGTGCCAGCAGCTTAGTCAGGGGTTGGTCTGGAAACACCATATATTTT
v_gene: TRBV18; d_gene: TRBD2; abundance: NA; j_gene: TRBJ2-7; CDR3aa: CASSLSGRGDEQYF; CDR3nt: TGTGCCAGCTCACTTAGCGGGAGAGGGGACGAGCAGTACTTC
v_gene: TRBV28; d_gene: NA; abundance: NA; j_gene: TRBJ1-5; CDR3aa: CASSLPPTGMVLGGNQPQHF; CDR3nt: TGTGCCAGCAGTCTTCCCCCCACAGGGATGGTTTTGGGCGGCAATCAGCCCCAGCATTTT
v_gene: TRBV6-5; d_gene: TRBD2; abundance: NA; j_gene: TRBJ2-5; CDR3aa: CASSSASGGETQYF; CDR3nt: TGTGCCAGCAGTTCCGCGTCCGGGGGGGAGACCCAGTACTTC